One T cell receptor (beta chain) is described in this entry. The antigen is undetermined. These data belong to a study of CD4+ T cells in melanoma. Study-wide findings and caveats: Neoantigen-specific CD4+ T cells in melanoma reportedly had diverse differentiation states. A reported correlation linked neoantigen-specific CD4+ T cells to CD8+, macrophage and B cell function.

Produced via immunoSEQ multiplex PCR; TCRdb's table is partial and in-frame only. The repertoire has about 5,700 clones, approximately 72% of them found once; the top ten carry roughly 25%. In germline, CDR1 is SNHLY, CDR2 FYNNEI. The length of the CDR3 is 13 residues. Trimming pared 4 bases from V and 2 bases from J, leaving 9 bases between. Sequencing input: cells from a culture (not recorded whether cultured in vitro). The chain is built from TRBV2 and TRBJ2-7, with a tentative D call TRBD1 (6 bases). The sequence was obtained from a human donor with melanoma. This CDR3 reads CASSVQGPYEQYF. The CDR3 DNA sequence: TGTGCCAGCAGTGTCCAGGGGCCCTACGAGCAGTACTTC.